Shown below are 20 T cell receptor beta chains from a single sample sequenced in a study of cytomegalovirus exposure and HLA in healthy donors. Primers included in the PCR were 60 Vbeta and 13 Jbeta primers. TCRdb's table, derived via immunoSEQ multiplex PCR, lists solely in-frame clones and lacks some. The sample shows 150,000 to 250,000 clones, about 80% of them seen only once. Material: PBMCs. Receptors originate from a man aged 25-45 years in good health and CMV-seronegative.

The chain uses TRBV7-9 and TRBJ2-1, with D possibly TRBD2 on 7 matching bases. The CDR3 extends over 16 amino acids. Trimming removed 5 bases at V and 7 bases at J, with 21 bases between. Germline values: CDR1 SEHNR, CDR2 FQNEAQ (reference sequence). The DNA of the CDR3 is TGTGCCAGCAGCCCCCCGTGGGAGGGGGGGTTGAATGAGCAGTTCTTC. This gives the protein CASSPPWEGGLNEQFF.

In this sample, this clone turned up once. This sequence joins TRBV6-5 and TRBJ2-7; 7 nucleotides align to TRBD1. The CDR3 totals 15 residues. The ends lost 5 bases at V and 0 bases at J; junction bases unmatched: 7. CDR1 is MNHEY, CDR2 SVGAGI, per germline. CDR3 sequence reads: CASSATGSSSYEQYF. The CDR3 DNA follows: TGTGCCAGCAGTGCGACAGGGTCGAGCTCCTACGAGCAGTACTTC.

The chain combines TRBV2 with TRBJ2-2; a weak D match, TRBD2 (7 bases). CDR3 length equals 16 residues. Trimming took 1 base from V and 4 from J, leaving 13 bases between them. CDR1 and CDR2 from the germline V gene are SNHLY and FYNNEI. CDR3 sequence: CASSEEGEGLTGELFF. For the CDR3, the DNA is TGTGCCAGCAGTGAAGAGGGGGAGGGTCTCACCGGGGAGCTGTTTTTT.

The CDR3: CASSLISSGISYNEQFF. The DNA of the CDR3 is TGTGCCAGCAGTTTAATCAGCTCGGGGATTTCCTACAATGAGCAGTTCTTC. The rearrangement uses TRBV27 and TRBJ2-1; the D gene is possibly TRBD2 (5 bases). V was clipped by 2 bases and J by 1 base, with 15 bases between them. From germline, CDR1 is MNHEY and CDR2 SMNVEV (reference sequence). The CDR3 sequence is 17 residues long.

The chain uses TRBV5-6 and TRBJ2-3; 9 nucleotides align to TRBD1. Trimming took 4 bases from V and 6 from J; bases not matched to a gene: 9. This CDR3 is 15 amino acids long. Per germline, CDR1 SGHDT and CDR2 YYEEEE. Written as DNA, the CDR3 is TGTGCCAGCAGCGACAGGGGGAGGAAAATGGATACGCAGTATTTT. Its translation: CASSDRGRKMDTQYF. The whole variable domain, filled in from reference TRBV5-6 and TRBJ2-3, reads DAGVTQSPTHLIKTRGQQVTLRCSPKSGHDTVSWYQQALGQGPQFIFQYYEEEERQRGNFPDRFSGHQFPNYSSELNVNALLLGDSALYLCASSDRGRKMDTQYFGPGTRLTVL.

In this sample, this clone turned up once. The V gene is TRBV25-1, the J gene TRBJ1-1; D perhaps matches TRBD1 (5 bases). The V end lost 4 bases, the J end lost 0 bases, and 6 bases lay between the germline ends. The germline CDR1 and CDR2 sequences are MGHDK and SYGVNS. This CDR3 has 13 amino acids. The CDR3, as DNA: TGTGCCAGCAGTGGGACATTGAACACTGAAGCTTTCTTT. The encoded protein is CASSGTLNTEAFF.

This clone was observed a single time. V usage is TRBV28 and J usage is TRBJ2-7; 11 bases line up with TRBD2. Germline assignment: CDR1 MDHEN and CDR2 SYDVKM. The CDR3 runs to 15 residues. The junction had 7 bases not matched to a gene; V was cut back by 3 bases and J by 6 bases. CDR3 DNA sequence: TGTGCCAGCAGTTTCACACTAGCGGGAGTACGCGAGCAGTACTTC. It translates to CASSFTLAGVREQYF.

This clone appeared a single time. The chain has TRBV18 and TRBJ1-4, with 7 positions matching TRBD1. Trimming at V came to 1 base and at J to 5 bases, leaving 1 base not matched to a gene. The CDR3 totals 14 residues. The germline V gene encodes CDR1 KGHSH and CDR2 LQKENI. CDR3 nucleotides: TGTGCCAGCTCACCACAACAGGGGAATGAAAAACTGTTTTTT. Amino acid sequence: CASSPQQGNEKLFF.

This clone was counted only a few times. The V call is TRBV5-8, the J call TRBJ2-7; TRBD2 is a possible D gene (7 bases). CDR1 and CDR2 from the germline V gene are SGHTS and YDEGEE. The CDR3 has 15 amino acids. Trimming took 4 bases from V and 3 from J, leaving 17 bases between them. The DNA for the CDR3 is TGTGCCAGCAGCCCCTGGGGAGGGACACTCTACGAGCAGTACTTC. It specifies CASSPWGGTLYEQYF.

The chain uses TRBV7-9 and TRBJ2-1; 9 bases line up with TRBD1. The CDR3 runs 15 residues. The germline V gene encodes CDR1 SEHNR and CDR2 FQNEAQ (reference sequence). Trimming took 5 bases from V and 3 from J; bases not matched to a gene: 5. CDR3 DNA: TGTGCCAGCAGCCCCCGGGACAGGGACTACAATGAGCAGTTCTTC. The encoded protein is CASSPRDRDYNEQFF.

As DNA, the CDR3 is TGTGCCAGCAGTGTAGGACAGGGGTACGAGCAGTACTTC. Its translation: CASSVGQGYEQYF. This chain links TRBV27 with TRBJ2-7; 9 nucleotides line up with TRBD1. Germline V gives CDR1 MNHEY, CDR2 SMNVEV (reference sequence). The CDR3 sequence is 13 residues long. With 5 bases clipped from V and 4 bases from J, the junction kept 3 bases outside the gene matches.

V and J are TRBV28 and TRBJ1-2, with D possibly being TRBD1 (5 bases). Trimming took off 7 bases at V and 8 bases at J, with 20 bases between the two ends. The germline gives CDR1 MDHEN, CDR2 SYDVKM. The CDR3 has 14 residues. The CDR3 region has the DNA TGTGCCAGCACCACCGGGACTAAAGCGGGGGGCTACACCTTC. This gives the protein CASTTGTKAGGYTF.

The DNA of the CDR3 is TGTGCCAGCAGTGAAGTGGAGGAGCGACGGACCCAGTACTTC. Protein: CASSEVEERRTQYF. The V call is TRBV6-1, the J call TRBJ2-5; weak D call: TRBD2 (5 bases). From germline, CDR1 is MNHNS and CDR2 SASEGT. The CDR3 runs 14 residues. The V end was cut by 1 base, the J end by 7 bases, with 13 bases between.

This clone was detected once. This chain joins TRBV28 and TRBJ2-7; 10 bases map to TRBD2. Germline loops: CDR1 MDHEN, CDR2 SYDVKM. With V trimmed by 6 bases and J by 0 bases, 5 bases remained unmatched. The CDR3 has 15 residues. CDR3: CASSISGRSSYEQYF. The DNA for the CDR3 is TGTGCCAGCAGCATTAGCGGGAGGAGCTCCTACGAGCAGTACTTC.

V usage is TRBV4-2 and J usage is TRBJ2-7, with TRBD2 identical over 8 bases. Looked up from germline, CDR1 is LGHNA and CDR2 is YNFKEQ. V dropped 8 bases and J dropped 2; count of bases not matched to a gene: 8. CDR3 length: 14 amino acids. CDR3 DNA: TGTGCCAGCCTGGAGTTTAGCGGGACCTACGAGCAGTACTTC. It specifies CASLEFSGTYEQYF.

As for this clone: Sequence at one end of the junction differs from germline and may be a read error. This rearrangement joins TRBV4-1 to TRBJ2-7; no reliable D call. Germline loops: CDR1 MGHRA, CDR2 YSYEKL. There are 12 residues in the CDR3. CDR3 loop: CASSQVLYGQYF. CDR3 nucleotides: TGCGCCAGCAGCCAAGTATTATACGGGCAGTACTTC.

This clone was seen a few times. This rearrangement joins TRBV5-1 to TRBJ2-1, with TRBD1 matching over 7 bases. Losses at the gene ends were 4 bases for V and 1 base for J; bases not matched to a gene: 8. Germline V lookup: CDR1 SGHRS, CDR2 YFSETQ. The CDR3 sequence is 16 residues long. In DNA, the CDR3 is TGCGCCAGCAGCAATCGACAGGGCCAATCCTACAATGAGCAGTTCTTC. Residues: CASSNRQGQSYNEQFF.

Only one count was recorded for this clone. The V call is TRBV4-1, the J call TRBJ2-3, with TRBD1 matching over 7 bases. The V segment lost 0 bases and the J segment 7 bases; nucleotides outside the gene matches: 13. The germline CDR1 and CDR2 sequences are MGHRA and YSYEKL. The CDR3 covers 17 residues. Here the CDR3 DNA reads TGCGCCAGCAGCCAAGATAAGGGGGCCGGTTTCTTGAATACGCAGTATTTT. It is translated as CASSQDKGAGFLNTQYF.

This chain's CDR3 is CASSWDWTSGSYEQYF. The CDR3 DNA follows: TGCGCCAGCAGCTGGGACTGGACTAGCGGGAGCTACGAGCAGTACTTC. This rearrangement joins TRBV5-1 to TRBJ2-7, with 13 bases matching TRBD2. The CDR3 extends over 16 amino acids. In germline, CDR1 is SGHRS, CDR2 YFSETQ. J gave up 3 bases and V 3 bases, and 6 bases lay outside the gene matches.

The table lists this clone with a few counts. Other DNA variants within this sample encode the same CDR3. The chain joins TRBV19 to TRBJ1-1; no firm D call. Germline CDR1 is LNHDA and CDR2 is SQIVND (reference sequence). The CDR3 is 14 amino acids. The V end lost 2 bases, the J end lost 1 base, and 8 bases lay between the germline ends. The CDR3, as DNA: TGTGCCAGTAGTATAAGAGGGCCGAACACTGAAGCTTTCTTT. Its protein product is CASSIRGPNTEAFF.